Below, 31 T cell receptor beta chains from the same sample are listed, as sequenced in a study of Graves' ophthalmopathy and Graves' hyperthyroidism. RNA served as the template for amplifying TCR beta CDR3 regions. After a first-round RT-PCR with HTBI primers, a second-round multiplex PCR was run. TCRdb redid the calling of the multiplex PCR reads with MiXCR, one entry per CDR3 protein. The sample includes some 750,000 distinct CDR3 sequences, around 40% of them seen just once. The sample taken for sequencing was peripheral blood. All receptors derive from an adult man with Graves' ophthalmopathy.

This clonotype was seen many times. This CDR3 is CATRETTNEKLFF. The CDR3 DNA reads as TGTGCCACCCGGGAGACAACTAATGAAAAACTGTTTTTT. The chain links TRBV2 to TRBJ1-4; no firm D call. Per the germline V gene, CDR1 is SNHLY and CDR2 is FYNNEI. The CDR3 is made up of 13 amino acids. V was cut by 10 bases and J by 0 bases, with 9 bases left in between.

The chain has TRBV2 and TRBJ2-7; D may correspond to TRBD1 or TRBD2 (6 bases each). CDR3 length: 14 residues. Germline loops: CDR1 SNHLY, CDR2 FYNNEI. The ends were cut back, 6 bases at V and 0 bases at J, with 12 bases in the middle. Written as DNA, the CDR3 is TGTGCCAGCAGGCTCGGGGGCGCCTCCTACGAGCAGTACTTC. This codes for CASRLGGASYEQYF.

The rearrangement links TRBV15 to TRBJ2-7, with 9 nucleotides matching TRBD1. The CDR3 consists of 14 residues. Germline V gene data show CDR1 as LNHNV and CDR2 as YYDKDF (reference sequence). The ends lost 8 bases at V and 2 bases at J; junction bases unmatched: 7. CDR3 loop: CATVPGQGAYEQYF. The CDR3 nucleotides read TGTGCCACCGTTCCGGGACAGGGTGCCTACGAGCAGTACTTC.

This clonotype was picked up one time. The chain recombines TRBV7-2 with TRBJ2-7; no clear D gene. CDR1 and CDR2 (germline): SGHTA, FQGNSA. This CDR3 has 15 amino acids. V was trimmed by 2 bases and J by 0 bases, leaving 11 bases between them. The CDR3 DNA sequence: TGTGCCAGCAGCTTAAGGCGCCGGTACTCCTACGAGCAGTACTTC. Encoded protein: CASSLRRRYSYEQYF. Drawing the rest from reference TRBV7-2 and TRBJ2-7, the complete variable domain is GAGVSQSPSNKVTEKGKDVELRCDPISGHTALYWYRQSLGQGLEFLIYFQGNSAPDKSGLPSDRFSAERTGGSVSTLTIQRTQQEDSAVYLCASSLRRRYSYEQYFGPGTRLTVT.

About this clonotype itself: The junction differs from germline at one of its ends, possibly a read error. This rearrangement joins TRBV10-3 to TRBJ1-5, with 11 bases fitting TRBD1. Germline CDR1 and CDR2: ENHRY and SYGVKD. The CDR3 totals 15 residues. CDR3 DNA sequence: TGTGCCAGCAGTGAACGGACAGGGGGCTTTCAGCCCCAGCATTTT. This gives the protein CASSERTGGFQPQHF.

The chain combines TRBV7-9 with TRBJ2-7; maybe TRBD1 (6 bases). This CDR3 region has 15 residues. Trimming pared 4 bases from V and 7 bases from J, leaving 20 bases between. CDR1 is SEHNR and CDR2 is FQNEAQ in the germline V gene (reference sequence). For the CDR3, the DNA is TGTGCCAGCAGCTCTACCGGCCTGGGGGCAGGGGAGCAGTACTTC. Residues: CASSSTGLGAGEQYF. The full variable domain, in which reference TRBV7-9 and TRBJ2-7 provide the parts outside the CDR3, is DTGVSQNPRHKITKRGQNVTFRCDPISEHNRLYWYRQTLGQGPEFLTYFQNEAQLEKSRLLSDRFSAERPKGSFSTLEIQRTEQGDSAMYLCASSSTGLGAGEQYFGPGTRLTVT.

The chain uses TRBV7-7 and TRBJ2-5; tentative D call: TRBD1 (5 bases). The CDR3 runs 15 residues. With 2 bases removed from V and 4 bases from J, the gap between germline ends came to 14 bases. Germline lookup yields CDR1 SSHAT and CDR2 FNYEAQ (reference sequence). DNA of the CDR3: TGTGCCAGCAGCTTAATTGCAGGGTCGGGAGAGACCCAGTACTTC. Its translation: CASSLIAGSGETQYF. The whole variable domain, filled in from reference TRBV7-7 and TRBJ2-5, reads GAGVSQSPRYKVTKRGQDVTLRCDPISSHATLYWYQQALGQGPEFLTYFNYEAQPDKSGLPSDRFSAERPEGSISTLTIQRTEQRDSAMYRCASSLIAGSGETQYFGPGTRLLVL.

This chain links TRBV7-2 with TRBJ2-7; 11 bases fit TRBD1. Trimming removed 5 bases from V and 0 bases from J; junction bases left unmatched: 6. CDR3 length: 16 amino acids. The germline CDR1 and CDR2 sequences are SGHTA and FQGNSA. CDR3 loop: CASSQDGTGGSYEQYF. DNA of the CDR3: TGTGCCAGCAGCCAAGATGGGACAGGGGGCTCCTACGAGCAGTACTTC.

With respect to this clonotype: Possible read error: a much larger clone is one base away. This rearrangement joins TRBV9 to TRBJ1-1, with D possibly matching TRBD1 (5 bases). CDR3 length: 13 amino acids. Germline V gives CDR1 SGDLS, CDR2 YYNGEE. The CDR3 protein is CAGSSQVTTVAFF. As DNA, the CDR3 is TGTGCCGGCAGCTCACAGGTAACAACGGTGGCTTTCTTT.

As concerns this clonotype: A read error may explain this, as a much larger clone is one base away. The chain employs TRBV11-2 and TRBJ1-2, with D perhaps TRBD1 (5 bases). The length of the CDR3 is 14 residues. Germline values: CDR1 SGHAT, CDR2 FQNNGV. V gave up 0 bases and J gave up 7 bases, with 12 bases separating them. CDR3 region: CASSLESGIGGYTF. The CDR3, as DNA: TGTGCCAGCAGCTTAGAGTCAGGGATCGGTGGCTACACCTTC.

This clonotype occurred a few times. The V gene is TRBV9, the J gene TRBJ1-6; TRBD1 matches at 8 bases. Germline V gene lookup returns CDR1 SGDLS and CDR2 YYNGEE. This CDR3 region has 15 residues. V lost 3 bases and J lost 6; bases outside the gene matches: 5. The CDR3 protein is CASSATGAFNSPLHF. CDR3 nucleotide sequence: TGTGCCAGCAGCGCGACAGGGGCTTTTAATTCACCCCTCCACTTT.

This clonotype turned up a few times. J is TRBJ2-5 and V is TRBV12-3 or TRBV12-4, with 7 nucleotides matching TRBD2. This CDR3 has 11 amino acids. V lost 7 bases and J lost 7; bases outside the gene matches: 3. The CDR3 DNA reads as TGTGCCAGCACCTCGGGGGGGACCCAGTACTTC. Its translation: CASTSGGTQYF.

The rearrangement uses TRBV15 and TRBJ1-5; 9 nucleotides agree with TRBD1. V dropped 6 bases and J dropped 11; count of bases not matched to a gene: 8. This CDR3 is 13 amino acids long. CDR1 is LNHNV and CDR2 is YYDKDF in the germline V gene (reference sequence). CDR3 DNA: TGTGCCACCAGTAGGGACAGGGTGGGGACCCAGCATTTT. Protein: CATSRDRVGTQHF. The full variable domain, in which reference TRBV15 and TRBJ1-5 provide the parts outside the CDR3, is DAMVIQNPRYQVTQFGKPVTLSCSQTLNHNVMYWYQQKSSQAPKLLFHYYDKDFNNEADTPDNFQSRRPNTSFCFLDIRSPGLGDTAMYLCATSRDRVGTQHFGDGTRLSIL.

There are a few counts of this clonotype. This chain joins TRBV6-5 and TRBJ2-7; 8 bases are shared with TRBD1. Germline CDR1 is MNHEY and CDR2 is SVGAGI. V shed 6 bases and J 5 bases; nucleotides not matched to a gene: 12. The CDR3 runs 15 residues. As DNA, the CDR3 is TGTGCCAGCAGGCCCGGAGGGGCAGGGGGCCACGAGCAGTACTTC. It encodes CASRPGGAGGHEQYF.

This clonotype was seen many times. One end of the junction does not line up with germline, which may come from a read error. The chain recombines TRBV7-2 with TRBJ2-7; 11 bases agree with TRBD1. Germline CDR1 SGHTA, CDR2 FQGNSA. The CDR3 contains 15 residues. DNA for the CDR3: TGCGCCAGCAGACCTGGGACAGGGGGATCCTACGAGCAGTACTTC. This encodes CASRPGTGGSYEQYF.

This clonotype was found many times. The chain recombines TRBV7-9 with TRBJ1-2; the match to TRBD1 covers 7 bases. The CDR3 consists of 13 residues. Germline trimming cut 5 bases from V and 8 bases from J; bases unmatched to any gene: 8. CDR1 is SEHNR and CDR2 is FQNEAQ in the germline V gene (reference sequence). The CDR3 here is CASSVTTGRGYTF. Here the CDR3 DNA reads TGTGCCAGCAGCGTAACGACAGGGCGCGGCTACACCTTC.

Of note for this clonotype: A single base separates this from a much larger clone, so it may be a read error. In DNA form, the CDR3 reads TGCGCCAGCAGCCACGGGGCAGACGACACTGAAGCTTTCTTT. Its protein product is CASSHGADDTEAFF. The chain recombines TRBV10-1 with TRBJ1-1, with D perhaps matching TRBD1 (5 bases). The CDR3 is made up of 14 amino acids. V lost 6 bases and J 3 bases, leaving 14 bases between the germline ends. The germline V gene encodes CDR1 WNHNN and CDR2 SYGVQD (reference sequence).

CDR3 nucleotide sequence: TGTGCCAGCAGTTACGCCGCGGGGTACCAAGAGACCCAGTACTTC. It codes for CASSYAAGYQETQYF. The V and J genes are TRBV6-6 and TRBJ2-5; possible D gene TRBD2, 6 bases. V was cut by 2 bases and J by 0 bases, with 10 bases left in between. CDR3 length: 15 residues. The germline gives CDR1 MNHNY, CDR2 SVGAGI (reference sequence).

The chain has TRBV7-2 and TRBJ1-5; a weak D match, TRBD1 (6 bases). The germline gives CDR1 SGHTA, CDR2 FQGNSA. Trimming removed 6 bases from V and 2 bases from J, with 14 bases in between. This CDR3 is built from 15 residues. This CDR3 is CASRFGGPGNQPQHF. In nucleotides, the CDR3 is TGTGCCAGCAGGTTTGGGGGCCCGGGCAATCAGCCCCAGCATTTT. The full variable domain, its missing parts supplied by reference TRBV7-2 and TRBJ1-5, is GAGVSQSPSNKVTEKGKDVELRCDPISGHTALYWYRQSLGQGLEFLIYFQGNSAPDKSGLPSDRFSAERTGGSVSTLTIQRTQQEDSAVYLCASRFGGPGNQPQHFGDGTRLSIL.

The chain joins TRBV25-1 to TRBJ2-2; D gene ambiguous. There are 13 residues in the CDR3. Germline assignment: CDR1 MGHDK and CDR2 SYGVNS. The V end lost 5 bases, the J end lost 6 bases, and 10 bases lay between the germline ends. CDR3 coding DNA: TGTGCCAGCAGTTTATTCTGGGCCGGGGAGCTGTTTTTT. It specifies CASSLFWAGELFF. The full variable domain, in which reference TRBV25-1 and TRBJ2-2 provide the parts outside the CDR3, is EADIYQTPRYLVIGTGKKITLECSQTMGHDKMYWYQQDPGMELHLIHYSYGVNSTEKGDLSSESTVSRIRTEHFPLTLESARPSHTSQYLCASSLFWAGELFFGEGSRLTVL.

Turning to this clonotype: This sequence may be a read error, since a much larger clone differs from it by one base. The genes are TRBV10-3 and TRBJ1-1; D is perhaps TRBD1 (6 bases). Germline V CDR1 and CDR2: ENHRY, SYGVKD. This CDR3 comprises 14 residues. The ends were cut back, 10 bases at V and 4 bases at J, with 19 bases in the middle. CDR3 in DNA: TGTGCCAGCAAGTTGACAGGCCGGGCCACTGAAGCTTTCTTT. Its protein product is CASKLTGRATEAFF.

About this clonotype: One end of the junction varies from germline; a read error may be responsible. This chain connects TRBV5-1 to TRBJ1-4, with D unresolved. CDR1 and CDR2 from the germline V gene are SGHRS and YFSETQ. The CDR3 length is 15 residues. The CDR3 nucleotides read TGTGCCAGCAGCTGGGCAGCTTCAACTAATGAAAAACTGTTTTTT. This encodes CASSWAASTNEKLFF.

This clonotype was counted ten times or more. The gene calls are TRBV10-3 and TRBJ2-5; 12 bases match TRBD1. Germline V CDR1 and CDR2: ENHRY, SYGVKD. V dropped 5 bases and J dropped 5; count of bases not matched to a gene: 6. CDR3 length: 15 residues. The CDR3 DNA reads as TGTGCCATCAGTCCGGGACAGGGGGCGGCGGAGACCCAGTACTTC. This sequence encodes CAISPGQGAAETQYF.

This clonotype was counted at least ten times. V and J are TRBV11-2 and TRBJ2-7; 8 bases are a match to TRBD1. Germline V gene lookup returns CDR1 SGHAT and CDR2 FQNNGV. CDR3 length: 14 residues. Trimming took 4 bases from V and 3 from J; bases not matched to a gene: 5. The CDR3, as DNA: TGTGCCAGCAGCTACACCGACAGGGGCTACGAGCAGTACTTC. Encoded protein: CASSYTDRGYEQYF.

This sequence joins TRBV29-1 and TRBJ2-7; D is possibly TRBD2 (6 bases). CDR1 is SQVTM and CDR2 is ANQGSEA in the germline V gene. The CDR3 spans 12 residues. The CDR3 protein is CSAGGTRNEQYF. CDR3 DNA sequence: TGCAGTGCTGGCGGGACCCGGAACGAGCAGTACTTC.

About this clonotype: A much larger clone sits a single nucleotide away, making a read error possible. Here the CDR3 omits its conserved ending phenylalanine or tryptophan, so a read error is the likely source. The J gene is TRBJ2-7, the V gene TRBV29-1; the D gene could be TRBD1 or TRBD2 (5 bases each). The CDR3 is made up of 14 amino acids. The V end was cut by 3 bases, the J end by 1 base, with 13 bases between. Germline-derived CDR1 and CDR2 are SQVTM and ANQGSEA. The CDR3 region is CSVDPGTGSYEQYL. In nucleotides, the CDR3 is TGCAGCGTTGACCCAGGGACGGGATCCTACGAGCAGTACCTC.

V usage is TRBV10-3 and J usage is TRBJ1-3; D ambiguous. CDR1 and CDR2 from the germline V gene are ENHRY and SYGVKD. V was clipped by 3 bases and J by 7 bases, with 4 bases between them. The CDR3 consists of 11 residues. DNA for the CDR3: TGTGCCATCAGTGATTCGAACACCATATATTTT. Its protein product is CAISDSNTIYF.

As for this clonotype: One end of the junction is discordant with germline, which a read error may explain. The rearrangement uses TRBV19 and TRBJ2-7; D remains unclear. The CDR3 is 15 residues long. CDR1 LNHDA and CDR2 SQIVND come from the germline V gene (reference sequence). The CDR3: CASSIKDPPSFEQYF. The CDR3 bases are TGTGCCAGTAGTATAAAAGACCCGCCCTCCTTCGAGCAGTACTTC.

CDR3: CATGQGGDTGELFF. The CDR3 nucleotides are TGTGCCACCGGACAGGGGGGGGACACCGGGGAGCTGTTTTTT. The rearrangement links TRBV10-3 to TRBJ2-2; the match to TRBD1 covers 10 bases. V gave up 10 bases and J gave up 3 bases; unmatched junction bases: 5. CDR1 is ENHRY, CDR2 SYGVKD, per germline. This CDR3 is 14 amino acids long.

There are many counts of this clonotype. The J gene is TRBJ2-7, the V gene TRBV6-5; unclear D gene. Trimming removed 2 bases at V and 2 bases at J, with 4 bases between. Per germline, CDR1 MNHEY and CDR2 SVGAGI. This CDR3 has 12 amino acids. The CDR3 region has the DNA TGTGCCAGCAGTTACGGAACCTACGAGCAGTACTTC. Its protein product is CASSYGTYEQYF.

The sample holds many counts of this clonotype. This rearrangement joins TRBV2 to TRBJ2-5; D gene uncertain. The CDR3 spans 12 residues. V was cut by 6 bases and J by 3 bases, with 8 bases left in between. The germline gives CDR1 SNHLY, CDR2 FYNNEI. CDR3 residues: CASRRTEETQYF. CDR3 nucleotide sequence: TGTGCCAGCAGGAGGACGGAAGAGACCCAGTACTTC.